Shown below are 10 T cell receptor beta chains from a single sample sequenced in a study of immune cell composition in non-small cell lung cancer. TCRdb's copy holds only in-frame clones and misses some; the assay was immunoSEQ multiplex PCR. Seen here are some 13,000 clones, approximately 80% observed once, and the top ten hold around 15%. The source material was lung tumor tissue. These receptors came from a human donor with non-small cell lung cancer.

The CDR3 spells CASSQAVSSSGNTIYF. In DNA form, the CDR3 reads TGTGCCAGCAGCCAAGCGGTATCGAGCTCTGGAAACACCATATATTTT. The chain employs TRBV4-2 and TRBJ1-3; D is undetermined. The V and J ends lost 1 base and 0 bases respectively, with 10 bases between them. CDR3 length equals 16 residues. Looked up from germline, CDR1 is LGHNA and CDR2 is YNFKEQ.

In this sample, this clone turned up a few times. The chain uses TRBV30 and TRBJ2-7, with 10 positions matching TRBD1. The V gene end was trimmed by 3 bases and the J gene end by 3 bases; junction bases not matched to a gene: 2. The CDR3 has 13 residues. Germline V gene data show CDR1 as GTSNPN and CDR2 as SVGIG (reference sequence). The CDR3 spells CAWRRTGGYEQYF. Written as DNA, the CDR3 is TGTGCCTGGAGGAGGACAGGGGGCTACGAGCAGTACTTC.

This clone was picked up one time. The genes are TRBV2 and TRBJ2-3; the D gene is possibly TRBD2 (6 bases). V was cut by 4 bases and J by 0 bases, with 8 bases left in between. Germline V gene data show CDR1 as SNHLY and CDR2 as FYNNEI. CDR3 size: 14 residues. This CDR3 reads CASSASGSTDTQYF. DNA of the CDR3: TGTGCCAGCAGTGCGAGCGGGAGCACAGATACGCAGTATTTT.

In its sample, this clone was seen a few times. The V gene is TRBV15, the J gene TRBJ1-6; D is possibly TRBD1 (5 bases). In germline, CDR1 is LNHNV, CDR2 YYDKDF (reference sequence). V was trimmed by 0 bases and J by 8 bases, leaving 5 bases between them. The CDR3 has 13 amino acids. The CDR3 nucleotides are TGTGCCACCAGCAGAGACAGGGATTCACCCCTCCACTTT. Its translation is CATSRDRDSPLHF.

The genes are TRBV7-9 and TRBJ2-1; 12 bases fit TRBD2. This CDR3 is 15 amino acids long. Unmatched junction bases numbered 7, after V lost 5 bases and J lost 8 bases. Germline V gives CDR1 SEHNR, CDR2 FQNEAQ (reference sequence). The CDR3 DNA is TGTGCCAGCAGCCCGGGACTAGCGGGCAGAGATGAGCAGTTCTTC. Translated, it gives CASSPGLAGRDEQFF. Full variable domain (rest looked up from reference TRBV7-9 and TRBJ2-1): DTGVSQNPRHKITKRGQNVTFRCDPISEHNRLYWYRQTLGQGPEFLTYFQNEAQLEKSRLLSDRFSAERPKGSFSTLEIQRTEQGDSAMYLCASSPGLAGRDEQFFGPGTRLTVL.

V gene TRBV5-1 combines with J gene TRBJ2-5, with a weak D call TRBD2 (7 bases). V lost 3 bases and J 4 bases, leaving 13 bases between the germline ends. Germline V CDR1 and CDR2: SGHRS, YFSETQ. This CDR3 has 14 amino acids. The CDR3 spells CASSSPGGPETQYF. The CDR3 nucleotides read TGCGCCAGCAGCTCCCCCGGGGGGCCAGAGACCCAGTACTTC.

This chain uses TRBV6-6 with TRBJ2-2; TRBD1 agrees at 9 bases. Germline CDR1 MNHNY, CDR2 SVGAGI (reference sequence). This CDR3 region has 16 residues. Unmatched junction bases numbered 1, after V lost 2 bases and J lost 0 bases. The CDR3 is CASSYRQGANTGELFF. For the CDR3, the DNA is TGTGCCAGCAGTTACCGACAGGGGGCGAACACCGGGGAGCTGTTTTTT.

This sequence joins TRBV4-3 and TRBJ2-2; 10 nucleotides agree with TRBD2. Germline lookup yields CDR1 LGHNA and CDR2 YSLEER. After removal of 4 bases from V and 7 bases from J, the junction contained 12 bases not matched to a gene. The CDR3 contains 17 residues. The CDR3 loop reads CASSLRPGLASGGELFF. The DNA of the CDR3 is TGCGCCAGCAGCCTCCGACCGGGACTAGCGTCAGGCGGGGAGCTGTTTTTT.

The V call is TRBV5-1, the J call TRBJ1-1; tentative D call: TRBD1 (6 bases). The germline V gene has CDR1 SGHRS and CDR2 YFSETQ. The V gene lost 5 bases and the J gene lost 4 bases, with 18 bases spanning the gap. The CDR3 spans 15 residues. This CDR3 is CASRLQGIGGTEAFF. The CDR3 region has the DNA TGCGCCAGCAGGTTACAGGGTATTGGTGGCACTGAAGCTTTCTTT.

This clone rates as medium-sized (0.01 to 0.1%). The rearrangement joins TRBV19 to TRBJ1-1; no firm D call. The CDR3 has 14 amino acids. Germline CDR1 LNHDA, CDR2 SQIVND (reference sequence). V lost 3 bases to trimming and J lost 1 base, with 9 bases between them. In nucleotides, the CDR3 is TGTGCCAGTAGTATCTCTCACGGGAACACTGAAGCTTTCTTT. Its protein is CASSISHGNTEAFF.